This T cell receptor beta chain was documented in a study of metastatic and nonmetastatic thyroid tumors. Every patient underwent thyroid surgery untreated. Using MiXCR, TCRdb re-called clones from the PCR reads. Here the sample spans approximately 6,100 clones, about 31% being singletons. This clone was seen a handful of times. Sample: adjacent normal tissue. The source of this sequence is a female donor with papillary thyroid cancer or a benign thyroid nodule (not recorded which). Some clones in this sample may be carry-over from other donors' samples.

The DNA of the CDR3 is TGCAGCGTGGGACAGGGCACAGATACGCAGTATTTT. Translated: CSVGQGTDTQYF. The V call is TRBV29-1, the J call TRBJ2-3; 8 bases align to TRBD1. CDR1 and CDR2 from the germline V gene are SQVTM and ANQGSEA. The CDR3 sequence is 12 residues long. V shed 6 bases, J shed 1 base, and the junction held 0 bases outside the gene matches.